This T cell receptor beta chain was recorded in a study of blood T cell repertoires in COVID-19. This CDR3 is 22 amino acids long. V shed 5 bases and J 0 bases; nucleotides not matched to a gene: 25. Germline CDR1 is KGHSH and CDR2 is LQKENI. Here immunoSEQ multiplex PCR was the method, and the copy in TCRdb shows in-frame clones only, minus some. This sample yields 300,000 to 350,000 clones, of which 80% to 90% are seen a single time; roughly a tenth belongs to the top ten. The rearrangement joins TRBV18 to TRBJ2-3, with 8 nucleotides matching TRBD2. Specimen: peripheral blood. This clonotype was obtained from a man between 25 and 39 years old with COVID-19, enrolled during active disease. CDR3 loop: CASSSPYSGRIGGTSSTDTQYF. The CDR3 DNA is TGTGCCAGCTCATCCCCATACAGCGGGAGAATAGGAGGTACGAGTAGCACAGATACGCAGTATTTT.